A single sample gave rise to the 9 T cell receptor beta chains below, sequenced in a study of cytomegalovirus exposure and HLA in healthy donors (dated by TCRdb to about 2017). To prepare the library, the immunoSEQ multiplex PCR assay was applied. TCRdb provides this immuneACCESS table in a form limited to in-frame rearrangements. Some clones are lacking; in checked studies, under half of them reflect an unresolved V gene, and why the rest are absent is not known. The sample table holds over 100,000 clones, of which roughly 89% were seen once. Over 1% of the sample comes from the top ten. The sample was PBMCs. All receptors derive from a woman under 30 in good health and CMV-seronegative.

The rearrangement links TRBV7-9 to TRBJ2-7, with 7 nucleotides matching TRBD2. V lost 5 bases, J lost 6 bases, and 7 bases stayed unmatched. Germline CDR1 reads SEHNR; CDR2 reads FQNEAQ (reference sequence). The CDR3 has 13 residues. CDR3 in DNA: TGTGCCAGCAGCCCCGATGGGGGGGGCGAGCAGTACTTC. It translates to CASSPDGGGEQYF.

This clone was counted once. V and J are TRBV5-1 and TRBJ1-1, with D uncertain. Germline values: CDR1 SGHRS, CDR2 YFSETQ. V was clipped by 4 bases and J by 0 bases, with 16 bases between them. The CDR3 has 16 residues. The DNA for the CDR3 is TGCGCCAGCAGCCTCTGGGCTACAGATTTGAACACTGAAGCTTTCTTT. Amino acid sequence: CASSLWATDLNTEAFF.

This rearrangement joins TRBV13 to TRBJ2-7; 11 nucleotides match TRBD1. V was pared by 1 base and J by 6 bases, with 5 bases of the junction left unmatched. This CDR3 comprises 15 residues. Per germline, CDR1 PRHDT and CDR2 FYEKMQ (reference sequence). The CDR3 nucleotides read TGTGCCAGCAGCTTAGATCGGACAGGGGGCGGCGAGCAGTACTTC. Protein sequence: CASSLDRTGGGEQYF.

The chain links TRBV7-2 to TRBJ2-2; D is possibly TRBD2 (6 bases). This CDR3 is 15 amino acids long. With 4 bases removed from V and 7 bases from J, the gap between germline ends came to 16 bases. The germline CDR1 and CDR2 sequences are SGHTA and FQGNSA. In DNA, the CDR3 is TGTGCCAGCAGCTCATGGACTAATCGAGTCGGGGAGCTGTTTTTT. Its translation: CASSSWTNRVGELFF.

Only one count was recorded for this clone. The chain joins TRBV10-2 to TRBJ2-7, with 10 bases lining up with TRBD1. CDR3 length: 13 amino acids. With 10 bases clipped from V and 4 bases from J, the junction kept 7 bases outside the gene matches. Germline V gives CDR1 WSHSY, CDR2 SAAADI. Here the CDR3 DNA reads TGCGCCACAGGGACAGGGGTAGGGTACGAGCAGTACTTC. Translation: CATGTGVGYEQYF.

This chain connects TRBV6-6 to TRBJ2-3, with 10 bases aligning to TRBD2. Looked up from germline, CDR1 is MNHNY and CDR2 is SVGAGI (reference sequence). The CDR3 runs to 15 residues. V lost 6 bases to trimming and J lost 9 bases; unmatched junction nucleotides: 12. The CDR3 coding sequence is TGTGCCAGCAGCCCCAGCGGGGGGGGACCTGAAACGCAGTATTTT. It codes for CASSPSGGGPETQYF.

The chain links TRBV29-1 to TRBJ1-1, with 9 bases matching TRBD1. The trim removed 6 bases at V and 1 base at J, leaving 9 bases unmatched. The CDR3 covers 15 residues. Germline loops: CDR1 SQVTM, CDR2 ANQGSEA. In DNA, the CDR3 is TGCAGCGTCCATCTTCTGACAGGGGGGAACACTGAAGCTTTCTTT. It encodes CSVHLLTGGNTEAFF.

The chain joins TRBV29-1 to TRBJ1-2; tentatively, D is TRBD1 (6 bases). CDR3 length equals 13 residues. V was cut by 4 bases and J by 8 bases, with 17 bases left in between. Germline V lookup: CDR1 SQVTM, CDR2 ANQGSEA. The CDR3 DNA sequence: TGCAGCGTTGGGGGGCAGGGGATGAGGGGCTACACCTTC. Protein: CSVGGQGMRGYTF.

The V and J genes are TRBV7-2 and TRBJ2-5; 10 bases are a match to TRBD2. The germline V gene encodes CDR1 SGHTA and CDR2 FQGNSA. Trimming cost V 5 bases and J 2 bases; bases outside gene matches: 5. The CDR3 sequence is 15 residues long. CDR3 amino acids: CASSKRGGWQETQYF. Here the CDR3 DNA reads TGTGCCAGCAGCAAGCGGGGGGGCTGGCAAGAGACCCAGTACTTC.